The 7 T cell receptor beta chains listed next were all sequenced from one sample in a study of cytomegalovirus exposure and HLA in healthy donors. Vbeta (60) and Jbeta (13) primers were used in the PCR. Clones were read by immunoSEQ multiplex PCR, and TCRdb kept only the in-frame ones, dropping some. Its table lists 150,000 or so clones. The source material was PBMCs. Receptors originate from a woman between 45 and 65 years old in good health and CMV-seronegative.

The genes are TRBV7-3 and TRBJ2-5, with 8 bases matching TRBD1. V lost 1 base and J lost 3; bases outside the gene matches: 4. Per the germline V gene, CDR1 is SGHTA and CDR2 is FQGTGA. This CDR3 contains 15 residues. CDR3 region: CASSLRAGGKETQYF. CDR3 nucleotide sequence: TGTGCCAGCAGCTTAAGGGCAGGGGGCAAAGAGACCCAGTACTTC. Based on the CDR3 plus reference TRBV7-3 and TRBJ2-5, the full variable domain is GAGVSQTPSNKVTEKGKYVELRCDPISGHTALYWYRQSLGQGPEFLIYFQGTGAADDSGLPNDRFFAVRPEGSVSTLKIQRTERGDSAVYLCASSLRAGGKETQYFGPGTRLLVL.

This chain links TRBV5-1 with TRBJ2-7, with a weak D call TRBD1 (6 bases). The germline gives CDR1 SGHRS, CDR2 YFSETQ. Trimming removed 0 bases from V and 2 bases from J, with 9 bases in between. This CDR3 region has 14 residues. The CDR3 is CASSLDRATYEQYF. The CDR3 nucleotides read TGCGCCAGCAGCTTGGACAGGGCTACCTACGAGCAGTACTTC.

CDR3 bases: TGTGCCAGCAGAGATCGGGGAACAGATACGCAGTATTTT. As protein: CASRDRGTDTQYF. This chain links TRBV27 with TRBJ2-3, with D possibly being TRBD2 (5 bases). There are 13 residues in the CDR3. V was clipped by 6 bases and J by 3 bases, with 10 bases between them. CDR1 is MNHEY and CDR2 is SMNVEV in the germline V gene (reference sequence).

Comments on this clone: A read error may produce the germline difference seen at one junction end. V and J are TRBV7-2 and TRBJ2-7; D is perhaps TRBD2 (5 bases). Germline V lookup: CDR1 SGHTA, CDR2 FQGNSA. The CDR3 sequence is 12 residues long. CDR3 region: CASSSPGTNGNF. CDR3 DNA sequence: TGTGCCAGCAGCTCCCCGGGAACTAACGGGAACTTC.

J is TRBJ1-5 and V is TRBV2; no reliable D call. V shed 2 bases and J shed 2 bases, with 7 bases lying between them. Germline V gene data show CDR1 as SNHLY and CDR2 as FYNNEI. The CDR3 has 14 residues. The CDR3: CASSESSRNQPQHF. In nucleotides, the CDR3 is TGTGCCAGCAGTGAATCAAGCCGCAATCAGCCCCAGCATTTT. Based on the CDR3 plus reference TRBV2 and TRBJ1-5, the full variable domain is EPEVTQTPSHQVTQMGQEVILRCVPISNHLYFYWYRQILGQKVEFLVSFYNNEISEKSEIFDDQFSVERPDGSNFTLKIRSTKLEDSAMYFCASSESSRNQPQHFGDGTRLSIL.

Comment on this clone: One end of the junction varies from germline; a read error may be responsible. The rearrangement joins TRBV5-1 to TRBJ2-5, with D unresolved. Germline V gene sequence: CDR1 SGHRS, CDR2 YFSETQ. The CDR3 sequence is 13 residues long. CDR3 protein: CASSYRLQEAQYF. The CDR3, as DNA: TGCGCCAGCAGCTACCGACTCCAAGAGGCCCAGTACTTC.

In DNA, the CDR3 is TGCGCCAGCAGCCAAGGAAGTGGGGCAGGGAGGGAGACCCAGTACTTC. Amino acids: CASSQGSGAGRETQYF. The V and J genes are TRBV4-1 and TRBJ2-5; a weak D match, TRBD2 (6 bases). The V end was cut by 1 base, the J end by 5 bases, with 17 bases between. This CDR3 comprises 16 residues. Germline V gene data show CDR1 as MGHRA and CDR2 as YSYEKL.